This T cell receptor (beta chain) was captured in a study of CD8+ T cells in alopecia areata. Across the study: Female C3H/HeJ recipients aged roughly 6-11 weeks got skin from C3H/HeJ graft donors aged roughly 6-13 months that had spontaneous alopecia. Findings and caveats of the study: Sequenced scalp T cells also include alphabeta T cells resident in normal skin. Shared TCR sequences were less clear between patients than in mice, possibly partly from HLA diversity.

For this clone: Its antigen is not identified. Each gene name is a mouse one. The read terminates 4 residues ahead of where the CDR3 ends, so the germline J gene completes it. Other nucleotide sequences in the sample specify the same CDR3.

CDR1 and CDR2 from the germline V gene are FNHDT and SITEND (reference sequence). The CDR3 extends over 16 amino acids. After removal of 1 base from V and 3 bases from J, the junction contained 5 bases not matched to a gene. In each case, RNA was isolated and then reverse transcribed into cDNA as the sequencing template. Measured with immunoSEQ multiplex PCR; TCRdb has only the in-frame clones, and not every one. The sample has 270,000 or so clones, none seen only once. Markers used for sorting pooled cutaneous lymph node cells were CD4, CD8alpha, NKG2D, NKG2ACE and others. The sequence derives from a C3H/HeJ mouse with alopecia areata. The strain is characterized by the MHC haplotype H2-k. Sequenced sample: CD4+ T cells sorted from a lymph node. This chain uses TRBV19 with TRBJ2-3, with 10 bases fitting TRBD2. CDR3 residues: CASSILGGRGAETLYF. The covered CDR3 bases are TGTGCCAGCAGTATACTGGGGGGGCGCGGGGCAGAA. The full variable domain, its missing parts supplied by reference TRBV19 and TRBJ2-3, is GGIITQTPKFLIGQEGQKLTLKCQQNFNHDTMYWYRQDSGKGLRLIYYSITENDLQKGDLSEGYDASREKKSSFSLTVTSAQKNEMAVFLCASSILGGRGAETLYFGSGTRLTVL.